These 14 T cell receptor beta chains originate from one sample sequenced in a study of CD8 T cells in Susac syndrome. An input of roughly 0.5 to 1 ug of RNA was subjected to reverse transcription using random hexamers. One entry per CDR3 protein results from TCRdb running MiXCR on the immunoSEQ multiplex PCR reads. The data show 300,000 to 350,000 distinct CDR3 sequences, around 90% seen once. The sample was CD4+ T cells from PBMCs. Source of these receptors: a human donor with multiple sclerosis.

The V gene is TRBV4-2, the J gene TRBJ2-5, with a possible D match to TRBD2 (5 bases). The germline V gene encodes CDR1 LGHNA and CDR2 YNFKEQ. This CDR3 has 15 residues. V was clipped by 4 bases and J by 4 bases, with 16 bases between them. The CDR3 DNA sequence: TGTGCCAGCAGCCGAGGGTACAGCGGTCGAGAGACCCAGTACTTC. It encodes CASSRGYSGRETQYF.

CDR3 bases: TGTGCCAGCAGTGAATCGGAGGGCCCGTACGAGCAGTACTTC. It is translated as CASSESEGPYEQYF. The chain couples TRBV25-1 to TRBJ2-7; D might be TRBD2 (6 bases). Germline lookup yields CDR1 MGHDK and CDR2 SYGVNS. Trimming removed 1 base at V and 4 bases at J, with 11 bases between. The CDR3 sequence is 14 residues long.

The chain has TRBV15 and TRBJ2-1; D might be TRBD2 (6 bases). Germline-derived CDR1 and CDR2 are LNHNV and YYDKDF (reference sequence). Trimming removed 0 bases at V and 1 base at J, with 22 bases between. The CDR3 length is 20 residues. The DNA for the CDR3 is TGTGCCACCAGCAGAGACCGACAAGGACTATTCCTTAGGTCCTACAATGAGCAGTTCTTC. Amino acid sequence: CATSRDRQGLFLRSYNEQFF. The complete variable domain, with remaining parts taken from reference TRBV15 and TRBJ2-1, reads DAMVIQNPRYQVTQFGKPVTLSCSQTLNHNVMYWYQQKSSQAPKLLFHYYDKDFNNEADTPDNFQSRRPNTSFCFLDIRSPGLGDTAMYLCATSRDRQGLFLRSYNEQFFGPGTRLTVL.

CDR3 protein: CASSPLIGVSGANVLTF. CDR3 nucleotides: TGTGCCAGCAGCCCACTAATCGGGGTCTCTGGGGCCAACGTCCTGACTTTC. The chain recombines TRBV11-1 with TRBJ2-6; perhaps TRBD2 as D (5 bases). V was clipped by 5 bases and J by 0 bases, with 14 bases between them. The CDR3 has 17 amino acids. From germline, CDR1 is SGHAT and CDR2 FQDESV (reference sequence).

The chain links TRBV20-1 to TRBJ2-1; D is uncertain. The CDR3 runs 11 residues. CDR1 DFQATT and CDR2 SNEGSKA come from the germline V gene (reference sequence). Trimming left V 7 bases short and J 9 bases short, with 13 bases between. CDR3 loop: CSGVAQVEQFF. The CDR3 region has the DNA TGCAGTGGGGTGGCCCAGGTTGAGCAGTTCTTC.

The chain couples TRBV5-1 to TRBJ2-1, with 11 bases aligning to TRBD2. Germline V gene sequence: CDR1 SGHRS, CDR2 YFSETQ. Losses at the gene ends were 3 bases for V and 7 bases for J; bases not matched to a gene: 9. CDR3 length equals 16 residues. CDR3 nucleotide sequence: TGCGCCAGCAGCTGGGGACCTAGCGGGAGGAGGAATGAGCAGTTCTTC. It encodes CASSWGPSGRRNEQFF.

V usage is TRBV19 and J usage is TRBJ1-4; perhaps TRBD1 as D (5 bases). The CDR3 is 15 residues long. The V end was cut by 5 bases, the J end by 5 bases, with 15 bases between. Germline V gene lookup returns CDR1 LNHDA and CDR2 SQIVND (reference sequence). The CDR3 DNA reads TGTGCCAGTAGTTCGCGGAGGGGCTGGAATGAAAAACTGTTTTTT. Residues: CASSSRRGWNEKLFF.

The chain employs TRBV6-1 and TRBJ1-1; TRBD1 is a possible D gene (5 bases). V lost 5 bases, J lost 6 bases, and 16 bases lay in between. The germline gives CDR1 MNHNS, CDR2 SASEGT. This CDR3 is built from 14 residues. The CDR3 here is CASSLDRDLPEAFF. The CDR3 DNA reads TGTGCCAGCAGTCTAGACAGAGACCTGCCTGAAGCTTTCTTT.

This chain joins TRBV29-1 and TRBJ1-1; D gene unclear. Germline lookup yields CDR1 SQVTM and CDR2 ANQGSEA. This CDR3 contains 15 residues. V shed 7 bases and J shed 1 base, with 19 bases lying between them. The CDR3 nucleotides are TGCAGCGCGGGTTCCTCGACCCGGGCGAACACTGAAGCTTTCTTT. This sequence encodes CSAGSSTRANTEAFF.

The V and J genes are TRBV7-9 and TRBJ1-2, with D possibly being TRBD1 (6 bases). This CDR3 is 15 amino acids long. Per the germline V gene, CDR1 is SEHNR and CDR2 is FQNEAQ (reference sequence). V dropped 4 bases and J dropped 3 bases, with 15 bases sitting between them. The CDR3 protein is CASSSGPGGYYGYTF. CDR3 DNA: TGTGCCAGCAGCTCGGGACCGGGGGGCTACTATGGCTACACCTTC.

This chain joins TRBV25-1 and TRBJ1-3, with no clear D. V gave up 4 bases and J gave up 3 bases, with 7 bases separating them. The CDR3 sequence is 13 residues long. Germline CDR1 is MGHDK and CDR2 is SYGVNS. The CDR3 region has the DNA TGTGCCAGCAGTGTCCAAGGTGGAAACACCATATATTTT. Protein: CASSVQGGNTIYF.

This chain connects TRBV5-1 to TRBJ1-5; unclear D gene. CDR3 length: 15 amino acids. Trimming cost V 5 bases and J 7 bases, with 19 bases left between them. Germline-derived CDR1 and CDR2 are SGHRS and YFSETQ. This CDR3 is CASSPSGGNGQPQHF. The CDR3 DNA sequence: TGCGCCAGCAGTCCTTCGGGAGGGAACGGACAGCCCCAGCATTTT.

The chain has TRBV12-3 or TRBV12-4 and TRBJ2-3; D remains ambiguous. With 3 bases removed from V and 4 bases from J, the gap between germline ends came to 8 bases. The CDR3 contains 13 residues. The CDR3 loop reads CASSFRSADTQYF. CDR3 nucleotides: TGTGCCAGCAGTTTTCGTTCTGCAGATACGCAGTATTTT.

The V gene is TRBV5-1, the J gene TRBJ1-1; TRBD1 is a possible D gene (5 bases). The CDR3 contains 14 residues. Trimming shortened V by 2 bases and J by 3 bases, and 11 bases separated the two germline ends. The germline CDR1 and CDR2 sequences are SGHRS and YFSETQ. The CDR3 is CASSLQVLDTEAFF. The CDR3 DNA sequence: TGCGCCAGCAGCTTACAGGTTTTAGACACTGAAGCTTTCTTT. Based on the CDR3 plus reference TRBV5-1 and TRBJ1-1, the full variable domain is KAGVTQTPRYLIKTRGQQVTLSCSPISGHRSVSWYQQTPGQGLQFLFEYFSETQRNKGNFPGRFSGRQFSNSRSEMNVSTLELGDSALYLCASSLQVLDTEAFFGQGTRLTVV.